In this sample, the clone carrying this TCR beta chain turned up a few times. This record comes from a study of T cells in narcolepsy. At the level of the study: Donors had narcolepsy type 1 or type 2, or were healthy controls.

The assay was immunoSEQ multiplex PCR, and TCRdb's table has in-frame clones only and misses some. Of fewer than 35,000 clones detected, roughly four fifths appear once; the ten largest clones hold 2.6%. The V and J ends lost 6 bases and 4 bases respectively, with 16 bases between them. This CDR3 comprises 15 residues. Germline assignment: CDR1 SGHDT and CDR2 YYEEEE. The chain combines TRBV5-6 with TRBJ1-4; weak D call: TRBD1 (6 bases). The sequence derives from a human donor with narcolepsy. Material: CD45RA- memory CD4+ T cells from PBMCs. Written as DNA, the CDR3 is TGTGCCAGCACCCTTAAGGGGACAAGTAATGAAAAACTGTTTTTT. It translates to CASTLKGTSNEKLFF.